One T cell receptor (beta chain) is described in this entry. Antigen unknown. The data originate from a study of identical twins. General observations from the study: Findings depended on cross-sectional statistics rather than tracking the same donors. Compared with unrelated sharing, twin-shared out-of-frame alpha sequences had more low-probability sequences.

All donors were healthy Caucasians. Germline V gives CDR1 DFQATT, CDR2 SNEGSKA (reference sequence). The CDR3 loop spans 13 amino acids. Between the trimmed V and J ends, which lost 0 bases and 5 bases, there was a span of 8 bases. MiXCR was run by TCRdb on the 5' RACE reads, yielding one entry per CDR3 protein. Here the sample spans around 1.7 million distinct CDR3 sequences, under 35% being singletons. This chain uses TRBV20-1 with TRBJ1-5, with unresolved D. This TCR derives from a newborn girl in good health. Sequenced material: cord blood. For the CDR3, the DNA is TGCAGTGCTAGAGATGGCCCTTATCAGCCCCAGCATTTT. Residues: CSARDGPYQPQHF.